Sequencing of this T cell receptor beta chain was carried out in a study of shared clonotypes between healthy human individuals. Deep-level settings were used for running the assay. Across several immunoSEQ plates, the genomic DNA of each subset was split evenly. TCRdb's table, derived via immunoSEQ multiplex PCR, lists solely in-frame clones and lacks some. The sample has some 1,900,000 clones; approximately 94% are singletons. Positive CCR7 selection of CD45RO-negative cells yielded the naive CD8 cells, and terminally differentiated effector memory CD45RA+ cells were excluded. HIV-negative, healthy adults without recent acute infections or vaccinations were the donors. Donors were Caucasian adults residing in Nashville, Tennessee, USA. CDR1 is GTSNPN, CDR2 SVGIG, per germline (reference sequence). The CDR3 contains 14 residues. The V gene end was trimmed by 3 bases and the J gene end by 4 bases; junction bases not matched to a gene: 6.

The TCR sequence derives from a man younger than 30 in good health. The sample consisted of naive CD8+ T cells sorted from blood. V usage is TRBV30 and J usage is TRBJ1-5; TRBD1 matches at 7 bases. The DNA of the CDR3 is TGTGCCTGGAGGGAGAGGGGGCGGAATCAGCCCCAGCATTTT. Translating it yields CAWRERGRNQPQHF.